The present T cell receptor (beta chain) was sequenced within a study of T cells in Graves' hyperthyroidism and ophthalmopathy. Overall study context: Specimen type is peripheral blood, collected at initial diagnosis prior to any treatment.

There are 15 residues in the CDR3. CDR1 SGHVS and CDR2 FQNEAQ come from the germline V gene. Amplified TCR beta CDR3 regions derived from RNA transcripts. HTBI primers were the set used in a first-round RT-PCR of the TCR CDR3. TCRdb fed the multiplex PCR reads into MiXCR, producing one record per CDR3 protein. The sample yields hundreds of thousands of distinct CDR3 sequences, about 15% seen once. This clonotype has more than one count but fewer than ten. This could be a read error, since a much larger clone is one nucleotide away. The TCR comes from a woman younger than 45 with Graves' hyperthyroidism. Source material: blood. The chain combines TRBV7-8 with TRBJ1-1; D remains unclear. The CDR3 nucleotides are TGTGTCAGCAGCTTTAATGCTGCGGTCAACACTGAAGCTTTCTTT. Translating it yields CVSSFNAAVNTEAFF. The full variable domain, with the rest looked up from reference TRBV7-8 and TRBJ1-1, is GAGVSQSPRYKVAKRGQDVALRCDPISGHVSLFWYQQALGQGPEFLTYFQNEAQLDKSGLPSDRFFAERPEGSVSTLKIQRTQQEDSAVYLCVSSFNAAVNTEAFFGQGTRLTVV.